This TCR beta chain was retrieved from a study of early T cells in non-severe SARS-CoV-2 infection. Study-level background: Bulk RNA from unsorted whole blood was sequenced; chains were unpaired. Points from the study as a whole: VDJdb matches were skewed toward anti-spike CD8 T cell responses.

The germline V gene has CDR1 DFQATT and CDR2 SNEGSKA (reference sequence). The CDR3 is 14 amino acids. V shed 4 bases, J shed 3 bases, and the junction held 6 bases outside the gene matches. Unique molecular identifiers were attached to individual cDNA molecules. In TCRdb, the 5' RACE reads were re-called with MiXCR into one record per CDR3 protein. The sample yields 40,000 to 45,000 distinct CDR3 sequences, approximately 5.9% seen once. In this sample, this clonotype turned up many times. Its antigen remains unknown. This receptor was taken from an adult who was a healthcare worker with PCR-confirmed SARS-CoV-2 infection or an uninfected control (not recorded which). The sequences come from whole blood, collected at baseline. The chain links TRBV20-1 to TRBJ1-5; 7 bases match TRBD1. In DNA form, the CDR3 reads TGCAGTGCTATGAGGGGACAGTCCAATCAGCCCCAGCATTTT. Protein sequence: CSAMRGQSNQPQHF.